The rows below give T cell receptor beta chains drawn from one sample of a study of T cell repertoires in aging, cancer and after chemotherapy. TCRdb fed the multiplex PCR reads into MiXCR, producing one record per CDR3 protein. The table shows some 1,000 distinct CDR3 sequences, with 25% to 30% occurring only once. The sequencing input was blood. The receptors originated from a human donor with a solid tumor. The CDR3 runs from the conserved cysteine through the conserved F or W. Fields, in order: D gene, clone size, V gene, J gene, CDR3 DNA, CDR3 protein. The D gene is left open where the match is weak. Clone size is not always given. Where it is, it says once, few, many or a class for expanded clones.

TRBD2,large,TRBV6-4,TRBJ2-3,TGTGCCAGCAGTGACTACACCGTTAGACTAGCGAGAGATACGCAGTATTTT,CASSDYTVRLARDTQYF
-,medium-sized,TRBV12-3/TRBV12-4,TRBJ2-7,TGTGCCAGCACCCCGTGGGGAACTAATACTGAGCAGTACTTC,CASTPWGTNTEQYF
TRBD2,-,TRBV28,TRBJ2-7,TGTGCCAGCACCAAAGCGGGAGGGCCGAGGGAGCAGTACTTC,CASTKAGGPREQYF
TRBD1,-,TRBV4-3,TRBJ2-7,TGCGCCAGCAGCCAAGATGAAGGGGGACAGGGTCCACCCTACGAGCAGTACTTC,CASSQDEGGQGPPYEQYF
TRBD2,-,TRBV29-1,TRBJ2-2,TGCAGCGTTGTCCGTCCCCGGGGGGGGGGCGCGGCCGGGGAGCTGTTTTTT,CSVVRPRGGGAAGELFF
-,-,TRBV7-9,TRBJ1-1,TGTGCCAGCAGCCAGACAGATGAAGCTTTCTTT,CASSQTDEAFF
-,-,TRBV10-3,TRBJ1-6,TGTGCCATCAGTGGAAGGGTACTCGCGGGCGATTCACCCCTCCACTTT,CAISGRVLAGDSPLHF
TRBD2,few,TRBV11-2,TRBJ2-7,TGTGCCAGCAGCTTAGATTTCACATATTTGGGGCTAGCGGGAGACGAGCAGTACTTC,CASSLDFTYLGLAGDEQYF
-,large,TRBV27,TRBJ2-7,TGTGCCAGCAGTTTATCGATGGGTGCATCGGGGCAGTACTTC,CASSLSMGASGQYF
-,large,TRBV27,TRBJ2-7,TGTGCCAGCAGTTTATCGTACAACGTCCCCTACGAGCAGTACTTC,CASSLSYNVPYEQYF
-,once,TRBV28,TRBJ1-1,TGTGCCAGCAGTTCCAAAAAACCCCGACCGGCCACTGAAGCTTTCTTT,CASSSKKPRPATEAFF
TRBD1,medium-sized,TRBV6-2/TRBV6-3,TRBJ2-7,TGTGCCAGCAGTACCGGGACAGGGACCTACGAGCAGTACTTC,CASSTGTGTYEQYF
-,few,TRBV4-3,TRBJ1-2,TGCGCCAGCAGCCAAGAGGTTTTAGGAAACTATGGCTACACCTTC,CASSQEVLGNYGYTF
-,once,TRBV19,TRBJ1-1,TGTGCCAGTAGTATAGAGGGGGGCACTTCGAACACTGAAGCTTTCTTT,CASSIEGGTSNTEAFF
-,-,TRBV20-1,TRBJ1-2,TGCAGTGCTAGTTCTGGGCGCGGCTATGGCTACACCTTC,CSASSGRGYGYTF
-,-,TRBV20-1,TRBJ1-5,TGCAGTGCTAGAAGTGGGGTAAGCAGCAATCAGCCCCAGCATTTT,CSARSGVSSNQPQHF